This TCR beta chain comes out of a study of cytomegalovirus exposure and HLA in healthy donors (dated by TCRdb to 2017 to 2019). Study-level background: An earlier analysis of approximately 640 of the donors reported about 250 Gb of sequence data and some 120 million unique TCR beta sequences from 150 million to 200 million T cells. To decide whether each TCR beta V gene segment behaved as functional or pseudogenic, an earlier analysis of 587 of the donors relied on high-throughput TCR beta sequencing. The study used immunosequencing to profile the T cell repertoires of more than 650 subjects and linked those repertoires to cytomegalovirus serostatus. An early release covering just under 650 HLA-typed donors comprised approximately 290 gigabases of sequencing data and around 86 million unique TCR sequences. The study aimed to test whether cataloging public T cell receptors could reveal signatures of past pathogen exposure. In a later analysis, previously published TCR beta repertoires from roughly 710 donors were re-analyzed and high-resolution HLA genotyping was added so that TCR occurrence patterns could be studied. Four or five DR-DQ haplotypes were handled as single units for association and clustering, since linkage in the cohort was strong. HLA typing covered class I and class II loci at four-digit resolution. A later genetic analysis used genome-wide SNP genotypes for about 60% of the roughly 700 donors, treating that subset as a discovery cohort. Of the 398 genotyped donors, approximately 80% fell in the genetic ancestry cluster associated with self-reported Caucasian donors. A separate validation cohort of 100 to 150 different subjects was used in addition to the approximately 700-subject first cohort. Among about 370 genotyped donors of the cohort, an average of around 240,000 unique TCR beta nucleotide sequences was sequenced per donor, of which 15% to 20% were non-productive. In the later analysis, no new phenotypic data were used to find candidate immune exposures; instead, reliance was placed on TCR beta sequences and their occurrence across donors. The number of typed donors differed by locus: roughly 629-630 for A, B, C, DRB1 and DQB1; approximately 540 for DQA1; around 580 for DPA1; and roughly 490 for DPB1. Donor age, sex, ethnicity and CMV serostatus were compiled alongside the repertoire data. To predict cytomegalovirus infection status, the study combined high-throughput TCR immunosequencing, statistical association of individual TCRs with disease status, and machine learning. Every discovery cohort repertoire had been produced on one sequencing platform. General conclusions and limits of the study: A group of highly shared sequence variants was considered likely to be a technical artifact of the sequencing pipeline. According to a later analysis, parvovirus B19, influenza, CMV and Epstein-Barr virus appeared linked to several top co-occurrence clusters. Compared with equally common non-associated chains, HLA-associated TCR beta chains in a later analysis were more clonally expanded and had lower generation probabilities. In a later analysis, most CMV-associated TCR beta chains were found to appear HLA-restricted, with HLA associations seemingly driven largely by CMV exposure. In a later analysis, TCR association rates were found to vary across HLA loci, with the most associated TCRs seen for DRB1 alleles and the fewest for HLA-C alleles. Correlated functional status among segregating V segments might reflect linkage disequilibrium, but an unknown experimental factor could not be ruled out. At a false discovery rate of 0.05, a later analysis linked some 18,000 TCR beta sequences to specific HLA alleles. The cohort was sequenced for TCR beta chains only, and without alpha or paired-chain data the features that could be detected were limited. The 87-base-pair reads could not distinguish some IMGT-functional V segments, including TRBV6-2 and TRBV6-3, so those segments were excluded. A further reported finding was that TCR beta sequences accurately predicted the HLA-A and HLA-B alleles for most subjects in the first cohort. The classifier was reported to diagnose cytomegalovirus status with high specificity and sensitivity in both the original and validation cohorts. CMV serostatus was the only immune exposure information available for the cohort. When HLA alleles, especially DR and DQ, strongly co-occurred, TCR associations were difficult to assign to individual alleles. Because HLA typing was unavailable for some donors at each locus, only the typed subset was used in association tests. In the study, about 150 TCR beta chains were listed as associated with cytomegalovirus. Presence/absence analyses assumed roughly uniform sequencing depth across donors, an assumption that may not hold. Compared with the roughly 700-donor mean, donors in an Asian-associated ancestry cluster had fewer N-insertions in productive TCRs, according to a later genetic analysis. While some public TCRs were present in many individuals, most TCR sequences turned up only very rarely across donors. Because counts were too low, roughly 16 rarely observed V segments, including chromosome 9 orphons, were left out of the earlier analysis of 500 to 750 of the donors. The authors suggested that the approach could potentially be generalized to other disease states and immunological phenotypes. In an earlier analysis of 587 of the donors, most TCR beta V segments appeared in productive rearrangements about 87% or about 30% of the time, broadly matching IMGT annotations. In a later genetic analysis, a missense DCLRE1C variant was associated with V-gene and J-gene trimming of TCR beta chains, and the association was replicated in an independent cohort. A few of the identified cytomegalovirus-associated TCR beta chains were confirmed in vitro to be specific for cytomegalovirus antigens.

The library relied on the immunoSEQ multiplex PCR assay. The multiplex PCR relied on a mix of 60 forward primers for TCR Vbeta segments and 13 reverse primers for TCR Jbeta segments. The CDR3 region of rearranged TCR beta genes was amplified from genomic DNA with a multiplex PCR assay. Amplified TCR beta libraries were sequenced as 87-base-pair reads on the Illumina HiSeq System. The source study handled its data this way. A later analysis counted approximately 74 million unique TCR beta chains across the 670 or so repertoires, and some 12 million of these chains were shared by at least two donors. Raw reads were error-corrected and collapsed into unique sequences with a nearest-neighbor algorithm that merged closely related sequences to remove PCR and sequencing errors. Alignment of CDR3 sequences to IMGT reference sequences was used to assign V, D and J gene segments. For a sequence to be retained, a match of at least six nucleotides to both a V gene segment and a J gene segment was required. Rearrangements were called productive when the CDR3 lacked stop codons and stayed in frame with V and J; all others were non-productive. Following IMGT convention, CDR3 was defined as the stretch from the second conserved V-encoded cysteine to the conserved J-encoded phenylalanine. The earlier analysis of approximately 500 of the donors excluded sequences that lacked an unambiguous match to a single V gene segment. In an earlier analysis of 587 of the donors, V segments were called functional above 56.7% productive rearrangements and were called segregating when the between-donor standard deviation exceeded 5%. A statistical classification framework was built for diagnosing cytomegalovirus status from the catalog of TCR beta chain sequences. V and J gene assignment, in a later analysis, came from comparing TCR nucleotide sequences with IMGT/GENE-DB human TR gene sequences. In a later analysis, CDR3 sequences and most-parsimonious VDJ recombination scenarios were assigned using the TCRdist pipeline. In a later analysis, every TCR beta chain was defined by the combination of its CDR3 amino acid sequence and its V-gene family, and reads without a unique V-gene family were dropped. In a later analysis, a few hundred highly shared, low-generation-probability nucleotide sequences were removed to address suspected cross-contamination and a sequencing artifact. In a later analysis, a clonal expansion index was calculated for each public chain from normalized within-repertoire ranks of inferred template counts. In a later analysis, generation probabilities were computed using a VDJ recombination model fitted to out-of-frame rearrangements, and the results were checked against IGoR. In a later analysis, hypergeometric tests were used to score TCR-TCR, TCR-HLA and TCR-CMV co-occurrence, with a repertoire-size bias correction applied to TCR pairs. In a later analysis, false discovery rates were estimated by permuting HLA or CMV assignments 20 times. In a later analysis, co-occurring TCRs were grouped with DBSCAN, and TCRdist sequence similarity was added when clustering was performed within HLA-allele-positive subsets. Repertoires with fewer than 30,000 or more than 120,000 public chains, plus five repertoires with anomalous nucleotide sharing, were excluded from co-occurrence clustering. Drawn from immuneACCESS, this table holds only the in-frame rearrangements with V and J called that TCRdb kept. Clones are partly lost; checked studies trace under half to an unresolved V gene and leave the rest unexplained. V and J calls and clone size are copied from that table; D and trimming were computed from the DNA. The sample's table lists a count of 140,000 or so clones. The biggest ten clones account for 0.85% to 1% of the sample.

Measured from the cysteine to the phenylalanine, the CDR3 is 13 residues long. Only the CDR3 DNA stays, 39 bases, in frame from base 1. Sequences SGHRS (CDR1) and YFSETQ (CDR2) are obtained from the germline V gene. V loses 5 bases, J loses 4 bases, and the germline ends lie 9 bases apart. The cohort was made up of under 800 healthy bone marrow donors. At the time of sampling, every cohort member was nominally healthy, though immune exposures that went unrecorded were likely present. The donor was CMV seronegative and belonged to the group of 380 or so seronegative cohort members. A peripheral blood sample was collected from each donor, and TCR beta sequencing was performed on peripheral blood mononuclear cells. The Qiagen DNeasy Blood Extraction Kit was used to extract genomic DNA from the blood cell samples. A remark on this clone: Its antigen specificity is not known.

The rearrangement joined TRBV5-1 to TRBJ2-2, with TRBD2 as a weak D call on 5 bases. Material: PBMCs. The receptor comes from a male donor in good health and CMV-seronegative. Here is the DNA: TGCGCCAGCAGAAGTGCGGGCACCGGGGAGCTGTTTTTT. Its translation is CASRSAGTGELFF. The CDR3 plus the reference TRBV5-1 and TRBJ2-2 genes for the other parts give the full variable domain: KAGVTQTPRYLIKTRGQQVTLSCSPISGHRSVSWYQQTPGQGLQFLFEYFSETQRNKGNFPGRFSGRQFSNSRSEMNVSTLELGDSALYLCASRSAGTGELFFGEGSRLTVL.